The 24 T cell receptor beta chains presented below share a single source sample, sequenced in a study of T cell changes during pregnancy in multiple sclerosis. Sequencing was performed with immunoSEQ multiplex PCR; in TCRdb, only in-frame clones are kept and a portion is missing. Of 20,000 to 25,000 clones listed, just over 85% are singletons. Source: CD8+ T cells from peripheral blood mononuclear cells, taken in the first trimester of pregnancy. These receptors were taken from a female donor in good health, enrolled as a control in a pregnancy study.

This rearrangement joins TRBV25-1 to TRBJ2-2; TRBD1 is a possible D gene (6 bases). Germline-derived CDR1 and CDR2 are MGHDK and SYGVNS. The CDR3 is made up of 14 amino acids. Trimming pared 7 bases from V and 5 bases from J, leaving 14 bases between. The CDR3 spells CASKGAGETGELFF. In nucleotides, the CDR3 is TGTGCCAGCAAAGGGGCAGGGGAAACCGGGGAGCTGTTTTTT.

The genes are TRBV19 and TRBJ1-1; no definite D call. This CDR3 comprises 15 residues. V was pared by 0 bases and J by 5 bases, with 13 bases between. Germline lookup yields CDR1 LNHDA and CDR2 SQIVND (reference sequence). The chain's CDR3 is CASSIDGLTGTEAFF. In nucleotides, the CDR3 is TGTGCCAGTAGTATAGACGGCTTGACGGGTACTGAAGCTTTCTTT.

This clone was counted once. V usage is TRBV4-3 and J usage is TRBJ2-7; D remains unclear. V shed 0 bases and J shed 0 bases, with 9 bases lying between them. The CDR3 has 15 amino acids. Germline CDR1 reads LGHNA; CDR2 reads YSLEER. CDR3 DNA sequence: TGCGCCAGCAGCCAAGAGGCAGTACCCTCCTACGAGCAGTACTTC. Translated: CASSQEAVPSYEQYF.

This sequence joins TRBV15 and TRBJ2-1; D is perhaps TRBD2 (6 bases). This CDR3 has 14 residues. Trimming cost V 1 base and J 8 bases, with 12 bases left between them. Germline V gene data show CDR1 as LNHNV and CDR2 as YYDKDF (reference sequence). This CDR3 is CATSRVGGVDEQFF. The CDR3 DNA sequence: TGTGCCACCAGCAGAGTCGGCGGGGTCGATGAGCAGTTCTTC.

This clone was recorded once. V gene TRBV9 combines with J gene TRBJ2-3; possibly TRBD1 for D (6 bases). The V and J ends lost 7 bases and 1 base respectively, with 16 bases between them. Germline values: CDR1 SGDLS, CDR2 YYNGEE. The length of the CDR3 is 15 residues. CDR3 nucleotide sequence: TGTGCCAGCCGAAGGGGGAGCTCTGGCACAGATACGCAGTATTTT. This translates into CASRRGSSGTDTQYF.

The CDR3: CASNPTGTYEQYF. The DNA for the CDR3 is TGTGCCAGCAACCCGACAGGAACCTACGAGCAGTACTTC. The chain combines TRBV6-5 with TRBJ2-7, with D tentatively TRBD1 (6 bases). Germline V gene lookup returns CDR1 MNHEY and CDR2 SVGAGI. Trimming left V 7 bases short and J 2 bases short, with 12 bases between. This CDR3 has 13 residues.

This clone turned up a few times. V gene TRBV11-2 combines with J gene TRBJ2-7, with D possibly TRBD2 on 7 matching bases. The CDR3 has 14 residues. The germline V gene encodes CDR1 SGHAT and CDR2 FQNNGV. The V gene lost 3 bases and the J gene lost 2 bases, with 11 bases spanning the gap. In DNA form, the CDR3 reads TGTGCCAGCAGCTTCGGGGGGCTCACCTACGAGCAGTACTTC. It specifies CASSFGGLTYEQYF.

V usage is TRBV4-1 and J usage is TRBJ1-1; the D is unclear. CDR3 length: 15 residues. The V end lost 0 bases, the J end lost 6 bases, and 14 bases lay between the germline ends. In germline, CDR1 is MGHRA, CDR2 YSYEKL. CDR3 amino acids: CASSQDPGGDAEAFF. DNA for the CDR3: TGCGCCAGCAGCCAAGATCCCGGCGGTGACGCTGAAGCTTTCTTT.

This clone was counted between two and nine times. As DNA, the CDR3 is TGTGCCAGCAGTTTCTCGTCCAGGAACACTGAAGCTTTCTTT. Protein: CASSFSSRNTEAFF. The rearrangement joins TRBV27 to TRBJ1-1; D call uncertain. The CDR3 runs to 14 residues. From germline, CDR1 is MNHEY and CDR2 SMNVEV (reference sequence). Trimming pared 3 bases from V and 1 base from J, leaving 9 bases between.

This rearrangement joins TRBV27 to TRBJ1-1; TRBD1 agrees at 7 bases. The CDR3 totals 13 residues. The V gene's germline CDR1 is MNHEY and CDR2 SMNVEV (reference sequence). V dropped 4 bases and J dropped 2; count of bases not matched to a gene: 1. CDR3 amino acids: CASSSGGNTEAFF. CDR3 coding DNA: TGTGCCAGCAGTTCAGGGGGAAACACTGAAGCTTTCTTT.

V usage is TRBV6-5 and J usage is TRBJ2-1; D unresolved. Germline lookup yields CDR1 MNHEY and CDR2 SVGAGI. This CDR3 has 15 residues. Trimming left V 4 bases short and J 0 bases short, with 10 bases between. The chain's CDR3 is CASSFVSSSYNEQFF. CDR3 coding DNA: TGTGCCAGCAGTTTCGTTTCTAGCTCCTACAATGAGCAGTTCTTC.

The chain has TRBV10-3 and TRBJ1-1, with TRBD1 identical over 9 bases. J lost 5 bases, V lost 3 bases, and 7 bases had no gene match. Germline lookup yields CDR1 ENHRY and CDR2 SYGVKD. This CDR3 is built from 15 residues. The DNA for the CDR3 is TGTGCCATCAGTGACACAGGGGGCTGGAGTACTGAAGCTTTCTTT. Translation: CAISDTGGWSTEAFF.

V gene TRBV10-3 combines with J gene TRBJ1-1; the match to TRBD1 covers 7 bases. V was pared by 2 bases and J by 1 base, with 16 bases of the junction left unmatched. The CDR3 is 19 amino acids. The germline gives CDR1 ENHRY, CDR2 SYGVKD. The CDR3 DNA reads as TGTGCCATCAGTGAGCCTCCAGGGGGACTTTTTTCGGGGAACACTGAAGCTTTCTTT. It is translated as CAISEPPGGLFSGNTEAFF.

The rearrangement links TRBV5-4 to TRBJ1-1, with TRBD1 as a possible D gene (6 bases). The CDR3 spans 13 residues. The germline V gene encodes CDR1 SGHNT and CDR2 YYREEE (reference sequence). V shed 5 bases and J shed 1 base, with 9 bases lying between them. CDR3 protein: CASRQDRNTEAFF. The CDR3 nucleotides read TGTGCCAGCAGGCAGGACAGGAACACTGAAGCTTTCTTT. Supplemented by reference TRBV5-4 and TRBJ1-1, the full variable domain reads ETGVTQSPTHLIKTRGQQVTLRCSSQSGHNTVSWYQQALGQGPQFIFQYYREEENGRGNFPPRFSGLQFPNYSSELNVNALELDDSALYLCASRQDRNTEAFFGQGTRLTVV.

The CDR3 loop reads CASSFPSDHSANYGYTF. DNA of the CDR3: TGTGCCAGCAGCTTCCCCAGCGATCATTCGGCTAACTATGGCTACACCTTC. The chain couples TRBV5-4 to TRBJ1-2; D gene ambiguous. Trimming took 2 bases from V and 0 from J, leaving 17 bases between them. Germline lookup yields CDR1 SGHNT and CDR2 YYREEE (reference sequence). The CDR3 loop spans 17 amino acids.

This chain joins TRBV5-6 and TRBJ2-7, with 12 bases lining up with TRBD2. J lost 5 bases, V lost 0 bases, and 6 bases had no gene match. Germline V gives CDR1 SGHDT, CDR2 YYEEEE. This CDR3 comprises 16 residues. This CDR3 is CASSLGPSGGVNEQYF. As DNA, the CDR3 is TGTGCCAGCAGCTTGGGCCCTAGCGGGGGGGTTAACGAGCAGTACTTC.

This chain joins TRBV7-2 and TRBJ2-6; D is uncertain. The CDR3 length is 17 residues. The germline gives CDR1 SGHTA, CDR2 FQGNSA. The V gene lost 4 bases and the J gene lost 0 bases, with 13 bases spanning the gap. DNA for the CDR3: TGTGCCAGCAGCTCCCTAGGTGGATTCTCTGGGGCCAACGTCCTGACTTTC. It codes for CASSSLGGFSGANVLTF. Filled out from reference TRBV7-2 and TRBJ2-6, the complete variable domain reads GAGVSQSPSNKVTEKGKDVELRCDPISGHTALYWYRQSLGQGLEFLIYFQGNSAPDKSGLPSDRFSAERTGGSVSTLTIQRTQQEDSAVYLCASSSLGGFSGANVLTFGAGSRLTVL.

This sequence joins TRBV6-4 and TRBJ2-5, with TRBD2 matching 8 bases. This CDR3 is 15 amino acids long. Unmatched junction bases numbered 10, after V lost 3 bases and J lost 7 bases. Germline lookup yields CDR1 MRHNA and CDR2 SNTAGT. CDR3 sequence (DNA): TGTGCCAGCAGTGAGAGGATCCCCGGGGGGGGGACCCAGTACTTC. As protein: CASSERIPGGGTQYF.

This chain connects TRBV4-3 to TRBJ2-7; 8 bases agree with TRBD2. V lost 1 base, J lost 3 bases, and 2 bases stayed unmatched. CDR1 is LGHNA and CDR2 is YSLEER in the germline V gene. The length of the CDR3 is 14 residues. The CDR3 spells CASSQAGGNYEQYF. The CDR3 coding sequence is TGCGCCAGCAGCCAAGCGGGGGGGAACTACGAGCAGTACTTC.

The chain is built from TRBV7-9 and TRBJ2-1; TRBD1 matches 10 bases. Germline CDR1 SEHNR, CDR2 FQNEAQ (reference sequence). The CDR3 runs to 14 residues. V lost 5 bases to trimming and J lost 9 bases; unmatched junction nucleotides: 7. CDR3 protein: CASSTPGQGREQFF. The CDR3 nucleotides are TGTGCCAGCAGCACCCCGGGACAGGGGCGTGAGCAGTTCTTC.

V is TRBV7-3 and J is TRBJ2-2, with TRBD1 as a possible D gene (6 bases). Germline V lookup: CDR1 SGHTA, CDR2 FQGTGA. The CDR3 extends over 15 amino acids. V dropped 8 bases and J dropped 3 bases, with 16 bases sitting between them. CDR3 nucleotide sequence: TGTGCCAGCCGGCCAGGGGCGGGTCACACCGGGGAGCTGTTTTTT. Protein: CASRPGAGHTGELFF.

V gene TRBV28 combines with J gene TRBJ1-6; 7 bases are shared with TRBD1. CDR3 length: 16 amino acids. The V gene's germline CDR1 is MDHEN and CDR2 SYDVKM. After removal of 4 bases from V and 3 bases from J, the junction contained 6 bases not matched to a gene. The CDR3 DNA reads TGTGCCAGCAGTTCGGCCCGGGACAGCTATAATTCACCCCTCCACTTT. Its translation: CASSSARDSYNSPLHF.

For the CDR3, the DNA is TGCGCCAGCAGCCCAGACAGGGGGATAACGGCCGGGGAGCTGTTTTTT. Amino acid sequence: CASSPDRGITAGELFF. This chain uses TRBV4-3 with TRBJ2-2; 9 positions match TRBD1. Germline V gene sequence: CDR1 LGHNA, CDR2 YSLEER. CDR3 length: 16 amino acids. Trimming removed 4 bases from V and 6 bases from J; junction bases left unmatched: 9.

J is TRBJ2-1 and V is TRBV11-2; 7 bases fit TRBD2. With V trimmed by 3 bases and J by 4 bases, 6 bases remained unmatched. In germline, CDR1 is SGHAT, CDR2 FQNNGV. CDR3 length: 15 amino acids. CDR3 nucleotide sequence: TGTGCCAGCAGCTTTGCCCGGGGGGATTACAATGAGCAGTTCTTC. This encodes CASSFARGDYNEQFF.